Sequencing of this T cell receptor (beta chain) was carried out in a study of T cell responses to AZD1222 COVID-19 vaccine. The study's findings and limits: White British donors predominated, females outnumbered males, and clonal diversity was possibly underestimated. The span of vaccine-associated CD4 TCRs extended across spike, with dominance at 160-218 and 743-854. The study found Spike-specific TCR breadth and depth rose after two AZD1222 doses.

The data were produced by immunoSEQ multiplex PCR, yet TCRdb's version contains in-frame clones alone and is incomplete. Counted here are approximately 83,000 clones, just over 90% occurring once; the ten biggest clones make up roughly 4.5%. The germline V and J ends were trimmed by 5 bases and 0 bases, with 7 bases remaining between them. The germline V gene encodes CDR1 MNHEY and CDR2 SVGAGI. This CDR3 contains 13 residues. Remarks on this clone: What it binds is unknown.

The sequencing here drew on peripheral blood, taken on day 0 of MenACWY control vaccination. The chain carries TRBV6-5 and TRBJ1-1; D unclear. The TCR comes from an adult in good health. This CDR3 is CASSRTMNTEAFF. In DNA form, the CDR3 reads TGTGCCAGCAGTCGTACTATGAACACTGAAGCTTTCTTT.